These 30 T cell receptor beta chains share one sample of origin, sequenced in a study of CDR3 diversity in severe acne. TCRdb processed the PCR reads anew with MiXCR; each CDR3 protein has one entry. This table has more than 70,000 distinct CDR3 sequences, 45% to 50% appearing once. The sequenced sample consisted of blood. The receptors shown here come from a male donor in good health, serving as a control.

The table lists this clonotype with a few counts. V gene TRBV7-6 combines with J gene TRBJ2-7; possibly TRBD2 for D (5 bases). The germline V and J ends were trimmed by 8 bases and 3 bases, with 20 bases remaining between them. The CDR3 spans 15 residues. Looked up from germline, CDR1 is SGHVS and CDR2 is FNYEAQ. CDR3 residues: CASSPPNSENYEQYF. For the CDR3, the DNA is TGTGCCAGCTCACCCCCAAATAGCGAGAACTACGAGCAGTACTTC.

This clonotype has ten or more counts. The DNA of the CDR3 is TGTGCCACCAGTGAAAGGTTGGGCGGGGAGCTGTTTTTT. The encoded protein is CATSERLGGELFF. V and J are TRBV24-1 and TRBJ2-2; no clear D. The CDR3 loop spans 13 amino acids. Trimming cost V 4 bases and J 7 bases, with 9 bases left between them. Germline loops: CDR1 KGHDR, CDR2 SFDVKD.

The J gene is TRBJ1-5, the V gene TRBV20-1; TRBD1 agrees at 7 bases. The CDR3 consists of 14 residues. Looked up from germline, CDR1 is DFQATT and CDR2 is SNEGSKA (reference sequence). J gave up 1 base and V 1 base, and 1 base lay outside the gene matches. CDR3 amino acids: CSARGQGSNQPQHF. The CDR3 bases are TGCAGTGCTAGAGGACAGGGAAGCAATCAGCCCCAGCATTTT.

This rearrangement joins TRBV7-8 to TRBJ2-5, with TRBD2 as a possible D gene (5 bases). Germline V gene sequence: CDR1 SGHVS, CDR2 FQNEAQ. V lost 0 bases to trimming and J lost 5 bases, with 7 bases between them. The CDR3 consists of 13 residues. The chain's CDR3 is CASSLAGAETQYF. The CDR3 DNA follows: TGTGCCAGCAGCTTAGCGGGAGCCGAGACCCAGTACTTC.

On this clonotype: The junction does not match germline at one end; this may be a read error. V gene TRBV12-5 combines with J gene TRBJ2-2; 8 bases match TRBD2. Per the germline V gene, CDR1 is LGHNT and CDR2 is FRNRAP. The CDR3 loop spans 17 amino acids. CDR3 nucleotides: TGTGCTAGTGGTTTGGAGCGGGGGCAGCGGAACACCGAGGAGCTGTTTTTT. This codes for CASGLERGQRNTEELFF.

This clonotype was detected a few times. A much larger clone is a single base away; this may be a read error. The rearrangement joins TRBV25-1 to TRBJ1-2; D unresolved. Trimming removed 6 bases from V and 10 bases from J, with 18 bases in between. This CDR3 comprises 13 residues. The germline V gene encodes CDR1 MGHDK and CDR2 SYGVNS. The CDR3 nucleotides are TGTGCCAGCAGGGCGGATACCCAAGCTGTCTACACCTTC. Translating gives CASRADTQAVYTF.

The chain joins TRBV6-1 to TRBJ2-6, with 9 bases that match TRBD2. This CDR3 region has 17 residues. Trimming at V came to 5 bases and at J to 0 bases, leaving 5 bases not matched to a gene. CDR1 and CDR2 (germline): MNHNS, SASEGT. This CDR3 is CASSRLADYSGANVLTF. The CDR3 DNA follows: TGTGCCAGCAGTCGACTAGCGGATTACTCTGGGGCCAACGTCCTGACTTTC.

The chain is built from TRBV20-1 and TRBJ2-3; D remains unclear. V was shortened by 3 bases and J by 4 bases, with 11 bases between the two germline ends. This CDR3 contains 13 residues. Germline V gene sequence: CDR1 DFQATT, CDR2 SNEGSKA (reference sequence). This CDR3 is CSASRLVADTQYF. The CDR3 region has the DNA TGCAGTGCTAGCCGACTGGTGGCAGATACGCAGTATTTT.

Turning to this clonotype: A much larger clone is a single base away; this may be a read error. This rearrangement joins TRBV29-1 to TRBJ1-5; D ambiguous. The CDR3 covers 13 residues. Per germline, CDR1 SQVTM and CDR2 ANQGSEA. V dropped 6 bases and J dropped 6 bases, with 15 bases sitting between them. The CDR3 is CSVAGHEGQPQHF. The CDR3 coding sequence is TGCAGCGTGGCCGGGCACGAAGGTCAGCCCCAGCATTTT.

This clonotype was recorded many times. The CDR3 nucleotides read TGTGCCAGCAGTCTCGGCGAGGAGTTCTATGGCTACACCTTC. Encoded protein: CASSLGEEFYGYTF. The chain has TRBV6-6 and TRBJ1-2; D not certain. Germline V CDR1 and CDR2: MNHNY, SVGAGI (reference sequence). CDR3 length: 14 amino acids. V was cut by 5 bases and J by 4 bases, with 14 bases left in between.

V usage is TRBV7-3 and J usage is TRBJ2-7, with 8 bases that match TRBD1. Trimming cost V 3 bases and J 4 bases; bases outside gene matches: 2. This CDR3 region has 13 residues. Germline V CDR1 and CDR2: SGHTA, FQGTGA. The CDR3 loop reads CASSFRDRYEQYF. CDR3 nucleotide sequence: TGTGCCAGCAGCTTCCGGGACAGGTACGAGCAGTACTTC.

This chain connects TRBV27 to TRBJ2-7, with 9 positions matching TRBD2. Per germline, CDR1 MNHEY and CDR2 SMNVEV (reference sequence). The trim removed 6 bases at V and 6 bases at J, leaving 12 bases unmatched. This CDR3 comprises 15 residues. The CDR3 DNA sequence: TGTGCCAGCAGCTGGGCGGGGGGGAAGGAGTGCGAGCAGTACTTC. Residues: CASSWAGGKECEQYF.

This clonotype was seen only a few times. The chain joins TRBV13 to TRBJ2-7, with 8 bases lining up with TRBD1. This CDR3 is built from 16 residues. The trim removed 4 bases at V and 0 bases at J, leaving 8 bases unmatched. Germline V gives CDR1 PRHDT, CDR2 FYEKMQ (reference sequence). CDR3 protein: CASSSLDRASSYEQYF. DNA for the CDR3: TGTGCCAGCAGCTCCCTGGACAGGGCATCCTCCTACGAGCAGTACTTC.

Regarding this clonotype: A much larger clonotype is one base distant, so this may be a read error. The chain couples TRBV29-1 to TRBJ1-1; no definite D call. Germline lookup yields CDR1 SQVTM and CDR2 ANQGSEA. The length of the CDR3 is 10 residues. V lost 6 bases and J lost 3, with 5 bases in between. For the CDR3, the DNA is TGCAGCGTCCCGTACACTGAAGCTTTCTTT. Its protein product is CSVPYTEAFF.

Within the sample, this clonotype is medium-sized. The CDR3 DNA reads as TGTGCCATCAGTGAAGTTGACGGGACCCAGTACTTC. The encoded protein is CAISEVDGTQYF. This sequence joins TRBV10-3 and TRBJ2-5; D is ambiguous. Germline CDR1 and CDR2: ENHRY and SYGVKD. Trimming removed 3 bases at V and 7 bases at J, with 9 bases between. This CDR3 has 12 amino acids.

This clonotype is deemed medium-sized. The CDR3 sequence is CASSLVGAVVSSPLHF. CDR3 DNA sequence: TGTGCCAGCAGCTTGGTAGGGGCGGTAGTCAGTTCACCCCTCCACTTT. This sequence joins TRBV5-6 and TRBJ1-6; TRBD1 might be the D (5 bases). The V gene lost 0 bases and the J gene lost 9 bases, with 16 bases spanning the gap. The length of the CDR3 is 16 residues. The V gene's germline CDR1 is SGHDT and CDR2 YYEEEE. The full variable domain, completed using reference TRBV5-6 and TRBJ1-6, is DAGVTQSPTHLIKTRGQQVTLRCSPKSGHDTVSWYQQALGQGPQFIFQYYEEEERQRGNFPDRFSGHQFPNYSSELNVNALLLGDSALYLCASSLVGAVVSSPLHFGNGTRLTVT.

This chain connects TRBV5-4 to TRBJ2-5; D not resolved. The DNA end is a closer match to TRBJ2-1, so the J assignment may be wrong. Per germline, CDR1 SGHNT and CDR2 YYREEE (reference sequence). The CDR3 is 11 amino acids. CDR3 bases: TGTGCCAGCAGCTTGGGGGGAGAGCAGTTCTTC. Encoded protein: CASSLGGEQFF.

This clonotype occurred a few times. This rearrangement joins TRBV4-2 to TRBJ2-7, with D hard to call. The ends were cut back, 0 bases at V and 3 bases at J, with 6 bases in the middle. The CDR3 totals 13 residues. Germline-derived CDR1 and CDR2 are LGHNA and YNFKEQ. This chain's CDR3 is CASSQDLDYEQYF. The CDR3, as DNA: TGTGCCAGCAGCCAAGATCTCGACTACGAGCAGTACTTC.

This clonotype came up many times. The J gene is TRBJ2-7, the V gene TRBV5-6; D not resolved. CDR1 is SGHDT, CDR2 YYEEEE, per germline. Trimming took 1 base from V and 9 from J, leaving 14 bases between them. The CDR3 runs 13 residues. In DNA form, the CDR3 reads TGTGCCAGCAGCTTGTTAATGGTCTCCGGGCAGTACTTC. This encodes CASSLLMVSGQYF.

The V call is TRBV20-1, the J call TRBJ1-3, with D possibly matching TRBD1 (5 bases). This CDR3 is built from 19 residues. Germline CDR1 DFQATT, CDR2 SNEGSKA (reference sequence). The V and J ends lost 0 bases and 0 bases respectively, with 21 bases between them. The CDR3 DNA follows: TGCAGTGCTAGAGATCCCGGGAGAAGGGGCTTTAGCTCTGGAAACACCATATATTTT. This sequence encodes CSARDPGRRGFSSGNTIYF.

The CDR3 loop is CAISESRGVAEAFF. CDR3 bases: TGTGCCATCAGTGAGTCCAGGGGGGTCGCTGAAGCTTTCTTT. V gene TRBV10-3 combines with J gene TRBJ1-1; 7 positions match TRBD1. The V gene end was trimmed by 0 bases and the J gene end by 6 bases; junction bases not matched to a gene: 4. The CDR3 consists of 14 residues. In germline, CDR1 is ENHRY, CDR2 SYGVKD.

V and J are TRBV19 and TRBJ1-3; D ambiguous. The V gene lost 6 bases and the J gene lost 8 bases, with 11 bases spanning the gap. CDR1 and CDR2 from the germline V gene are LNHDA and SQIVND (reference sequence). The CDR3 totals 12 residues. The CDR3 sequence: CASRYRRDTIYF. CDR3 DNA sequence: TGTGCCAGTAGGTATCGGCGGGACACCATATATTTT.

This rearrangement joins TRBV9 to TRBJ2-2; TRBD1 might be the D (6 bases). From germline, CDR1 is SGDLS and CDR2 YYNGEE. This CDR3 comprises 17 residues. With 4 bases removed from V and 4 bases from J, the gap between germline ends came to 20 bases. CDR3 residues: CASSPRQAKRGTGELFF. As DNA, the CDR3 is TGTGCCAGCAGCCCCAGACAGGCCAAACGGGGCACCGGGGAGCTGTTTTTT.

In this sample, this clonotype turned up many times. The rearrangement uses TRBV10-2 and TRBJ1-1; D is unresolved. Germline-derived CDR1 and CDR2 are WSHSY and SAAADI. The CDR3 is 15 amino acids. Trimming shortened V by 2 bases and J by 0 bases, and 10 bases separated the two germline ends. DNA of the CDR3: TGCGCCAGCAGTGAGAGACACCTCATGAACACTGAAGCTTTCTTT. Protein: CASSERHLMNTEAFF.

This clonotype was seen repeatedly, ten times or more. This chain uses TRBV20-1 with TRBJ1-2; possibly TRBD1 for D (5 bases). Per germline, CDR1 DFQATT and CDR2 SNEGSKA (reference sequence). V lost 6 bases to trimming and J lost 9 bases, with 29 bases between them. The CDR3 totals 16 residues. The CDR3 sequence is CSANTQSGSPPVRYTF. The CDR3, as DNA: TGCAGTGCCAACACCCAGTCAGGGAGTCCGCCGGTTCGCTACACCTTC.

V is TRBV20-1 and J is TRBJ1-3; the D is unclear. Trimming stripped 6 bases from V and 2 bases from J, with 5 bases between. Per germline, CDR1 DFQATT and CDR2 SNEGSKA (reference sequence). CDR3 length: 11 residues. CDR3 sequence: CSAGTGNTIYF. Here the CDR3 DNA reads TGCAGTGCGGGGACTGGAAACACCATATATTTT.

The chain carries TRBV5-8 and TRBJ2-7; TRBD1 is a possible D gene (6 bases). The V end was cut by 2 bases, the J end by 7 bases, with 13 bases between. Germline V gene data show CDR1 as SGHTS and CDR2 as YDEGEE. This CDR3 contains 13 residues. CDR3 coding DNA: TGTGCCAGCAGCTTAACCAGGGGTTCTGAGCAGTACTTC. Translated, it gives CASSLTRGSEQYF. The full variable domain, rest sourced from reference TRBV5-8 and TRBJ2-7, is EAGVTQSPTHLIKTRGQQATLRCSPISGHTSVYWYQQALGLGLQFLLWYDEGEERNRGNFPPRFSGRQFPNYSSELNVNALELEDSALYLCASSLTRGSEQYFGPGTRLTVT.

This clonotype was recorded only once. The chain has TRBV5-5 and TRBJ2-7; 7 nucleotides match TRBD1. V lost 2 bases and J lost 3; bases outside the gene matches: 5. Per germline, CDR1 SGHKS and CDR2 YYEKEE (reference sequence). This CDR3 has 14 amino acids. CDR3 nucleotide sequence: TGTGCCAGCAGCTTTGGTGACAGGGACTACGAGCAGTACTTC. It codes for CASSFGDRDYEQYF.

The table lists this clonotype with many counts. The rearrangement links TRBV12-3 or TRBV12-4 to TRBJ1-2; no clear D. CDR3 size: 13 residues. Trimming stripped 3 bases from V and 5 bases from J, with 10 bases between. The CDR3 sequence: CASSFPPGYGYTF. CDR3 sequence (DNA): TGTGCCAGCAGTTTCCCCCCAGGTTATGGCTACACCTTC.

This clonotype was seen at least ten times. One end of the junction does not line up with germline, which may come from a read error. This chain links TRBV9 with TRBJ2-1; D is unclear. The CDR3 has 15 amino acids. Germline CDR1 is SGDLS and CDR2 is YYNGEE. CDR3 amino acids: CASSVALSGSGEQLF. CDR3 sequence (DNA): TGTGCCAGCAGCGTAGCTCTATCCGGGTCGGGCGAGCAGCTCTTC.